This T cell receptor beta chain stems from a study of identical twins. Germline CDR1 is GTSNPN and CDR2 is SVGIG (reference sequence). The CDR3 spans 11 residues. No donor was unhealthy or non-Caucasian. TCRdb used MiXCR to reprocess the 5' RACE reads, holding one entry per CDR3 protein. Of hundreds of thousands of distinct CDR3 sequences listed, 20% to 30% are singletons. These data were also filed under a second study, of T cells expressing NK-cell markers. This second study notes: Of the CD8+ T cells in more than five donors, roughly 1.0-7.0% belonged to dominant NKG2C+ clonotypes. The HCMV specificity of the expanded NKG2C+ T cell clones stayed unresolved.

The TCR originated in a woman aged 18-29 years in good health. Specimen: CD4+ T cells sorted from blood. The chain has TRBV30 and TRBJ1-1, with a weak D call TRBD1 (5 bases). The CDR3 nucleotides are TGTGCAGGAAGTTCGGGGGCTGAAGCTTTCTTT. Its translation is CAGSSGAEAFF.